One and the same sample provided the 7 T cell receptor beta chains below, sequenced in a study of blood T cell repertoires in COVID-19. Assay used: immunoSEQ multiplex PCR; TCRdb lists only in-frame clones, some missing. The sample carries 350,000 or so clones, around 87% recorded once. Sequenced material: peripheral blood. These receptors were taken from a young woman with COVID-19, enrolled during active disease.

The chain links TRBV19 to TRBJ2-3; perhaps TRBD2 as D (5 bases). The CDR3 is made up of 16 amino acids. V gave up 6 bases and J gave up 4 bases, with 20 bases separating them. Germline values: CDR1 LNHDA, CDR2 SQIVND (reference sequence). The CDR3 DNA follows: TGTGCCAGTAGACCGGGAATCACACTTTGGGCAGATACGCAGTATTTT. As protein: CASRPGITLWADTQYF.

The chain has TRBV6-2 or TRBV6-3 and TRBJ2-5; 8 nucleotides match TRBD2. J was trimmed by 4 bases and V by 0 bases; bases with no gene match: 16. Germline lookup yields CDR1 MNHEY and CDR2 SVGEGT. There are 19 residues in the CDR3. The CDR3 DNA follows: TGTGCCAGCAGTTACTCGACCTTATCGCGCGGGGGGCCCCCAGAGACCCAGTACTTC. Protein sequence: CASSYSTLSRGGPPETQYF.

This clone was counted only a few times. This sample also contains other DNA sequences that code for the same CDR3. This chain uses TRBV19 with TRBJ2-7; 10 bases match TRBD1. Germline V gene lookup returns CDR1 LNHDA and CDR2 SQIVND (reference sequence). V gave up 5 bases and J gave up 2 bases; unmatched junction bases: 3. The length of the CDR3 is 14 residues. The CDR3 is CASSPGTGAYEQYF. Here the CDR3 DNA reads TGTGCCAGTAGTCCCGGGACAGGGGCCTACGAGCAGTACTTC.

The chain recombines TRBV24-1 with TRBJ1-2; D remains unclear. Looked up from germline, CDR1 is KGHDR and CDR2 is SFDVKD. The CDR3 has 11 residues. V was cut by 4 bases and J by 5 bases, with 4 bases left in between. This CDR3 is CATSDLYGYTF. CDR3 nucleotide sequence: TGTGCCACCAGTGACCTTTATGGCTACACCTTC.

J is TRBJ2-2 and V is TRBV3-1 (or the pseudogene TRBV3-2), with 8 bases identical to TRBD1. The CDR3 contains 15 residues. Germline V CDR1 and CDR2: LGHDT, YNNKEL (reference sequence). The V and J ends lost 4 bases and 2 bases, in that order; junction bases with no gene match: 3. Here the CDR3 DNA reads TGTGCCAGCAGCCTAGGGACAGGTAACACCGGGGAGCTGTTTTTT. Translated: CASSLGTGNTGELFF.

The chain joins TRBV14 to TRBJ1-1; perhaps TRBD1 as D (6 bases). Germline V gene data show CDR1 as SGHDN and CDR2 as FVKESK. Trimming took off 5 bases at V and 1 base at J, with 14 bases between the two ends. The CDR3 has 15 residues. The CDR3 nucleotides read TGTGCCAGCAGCAGACGTACAGGGCGGAACACTGAAGCTTTCTTT. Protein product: CASSRRTGRNTEAFF.

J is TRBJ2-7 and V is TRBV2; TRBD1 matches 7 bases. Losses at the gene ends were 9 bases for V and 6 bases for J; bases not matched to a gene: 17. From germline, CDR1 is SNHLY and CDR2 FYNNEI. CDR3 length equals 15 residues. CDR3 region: CARGGVGFLTGEQYF. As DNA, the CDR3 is TGTGCCAGAGGGGGCGTAGGCTTCCTCACCGGCGAGCAGTACTTC.